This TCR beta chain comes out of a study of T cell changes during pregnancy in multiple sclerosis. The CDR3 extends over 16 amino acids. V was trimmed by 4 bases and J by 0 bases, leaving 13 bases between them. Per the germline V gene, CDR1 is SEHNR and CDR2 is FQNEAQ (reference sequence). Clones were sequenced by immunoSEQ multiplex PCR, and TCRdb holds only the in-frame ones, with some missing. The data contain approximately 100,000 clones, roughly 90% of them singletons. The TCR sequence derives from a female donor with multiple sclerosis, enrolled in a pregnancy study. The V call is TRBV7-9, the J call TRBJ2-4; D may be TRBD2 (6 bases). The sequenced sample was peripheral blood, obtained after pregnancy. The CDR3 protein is CASSSASSAAKNIQYF. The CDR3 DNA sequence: TGTGCCAGCAGCTCAGCATCTAGCGCAGCCAAAAACATTCAGTACTTC.